This T cell receptor beta chain was captured by sequencing in a study of long-term antiretroviral therapy in people with HIV. The CDR3 totals 21 residues. The assay, immunoSEQ v3.0, was run at survey level. Data came from immunoSEQ multiplex PCR; TCRdb stores just in-frame clones and leaves some out. The top ten hold under 9.5% of the sample, which has under 30,000 clones, less than 90% seen once. The sample here was unsorted PBMCs, taken approximately 5 years before starting antiretroviral therapy. This chain connects TRBV12-2 to TRBJ2-1; the D call of TRBD2 is as the table states it, not checked on the DNA. TRBV12-2 is a pseudogene segment. The source of this sequence is a man aged 50-59 years with HIV. CDR3 loop: CASRLELGGVGTARNYNEQFF. The CDR3 nucleotides are TGTGCAAGTCGCTTAGAATTAGGAGGAGTAGGAACTGCCAGGAATTACAATGAGCAGTTCTTC.